This T cell receptor (beta chain) is drawn from a study of shared clonotypes between healthy human individuals. Roughly 200 ng DNA, 30,000 or so T cell genomes, went into each sorted-subset replicate PCR. The table came from immunoSEQ multiplex PCR; TCRdb's copy has only in-frame clones and leaves some out. The sample records 2 million to 2.5 million clones, under 97% being singletons. This clone has a single count. Its target is not known. Findings and limits, study-wide: Depth of sequencing was expected to influence donor clonotype sharing.

Sequencing was performed on naive CD4+ T cells sorted from blood. The subset here: CD45RA+ positively selected. This sequence was found in a young man in good health.

The chain's CDR3 is CASSESGGRGLRTEAFF. The CDR3 DNA reads as TGTGCCAGCAGTGAATCTGGGGGCCGGGGATTGCGTACTGAAGCTTTCTTT. The V call is TRBV6-1, the J call TRBJ1-1; D is perhaps TRBD1 (6 bases). The CDR3 is 17 amino acids. The V end was cut by 2 bases, the J end by 5 bases, with 21 bases between. The V gene's germline CDR1 is MNHNS and CDR2 SASEGT.